Sequencing of this T cell receptor beta chain was carried out in a study of shared clonotypes between healthy human individuals. General study results and limits: Despite large depth, sorted-subset datasets appeared incompletely sequenced. Clonotype sharing among donors, it was expected, would be affected by sequencing depth.

TCRdb keeps only in-frame clones here, not all; method: immunoSEQ multiplex PCR. The table shows some 2,100,000 clones, with 93% occurring only once. Positive CCR7 selection of CD45RO-negative cells yielded the naive CD8 cells, and terminally differentiated effector memory CD45RA+ cells were excluded. Turning to this clone: Its antigen is currently unknown.

The TCR originated in a man in his late teens or twenties in good health. Some clones in this sample may be carry-over from other donors' samples. Sequences were obtained from naive CD8+ T cells from PBMCs.

CDR3 in DNA: TGTGCCAGCACAGCTTTGGTAAGTGGCGGGCTTCCGAACACCGGGGAGCTGTTTTTT. It is translated as CASTALVSGGLPNTGELFF. V usage is TRBV27 and J usage is TRBJ2-2; tentatively, D is TRBD2 (5 bases). Germline V gives CDR1 MNHEY, CDR2 SMNVEV (reference sequence). Trimming cost V 7 bases and J 0 bases, with 24 bases left between them. The CDR3 length is 19 residues.